The source of this TCR beta chain is a study of T-cell memory formation after mild COVID-19. Overall study context: The study found TCR clusters largely donor specific.

TCR alpha and TCR beta cDNA libraries carrying sample barcodes and UMIs were produced by 5'RACE using constant-segment primers. TCRdb reprocessed the 5' RACE reads with MiXCR, giving one entry per CDR3 protein. The sample includes about 400,000 distinct CDR3 sequences, roughly a quarter of them seen just once. The CDR3 spans 15 residues. V was clipped by 4 bases and J by 4 bases; unmatched bases: 8. The TCR sequence derives from an adult woman who had mild COVID-19 (a few samples of this study predate the infection). Cell type and time point are not known. The chain combines TRBV12-3 or TRBV12-4 with TRBJ2-7; 9 bases line up with TRBD2. The sequenced sample consisted of PBMCs or a T cell subset sorted from them (not recorded which). CDR3 amino acids: CASSSGPGLAYEQYF. The CDR3 DNA reads as TGTGCCAGCAGTTCGGGACCGGGACTAGCTTACGAGCAGTACTTC.